The subject of this entry is one TCR beta chain. Its antigen is not identified. V was clipped by 4 bases and J by 2 bases, with 21 bases between them. The CDR3 has 18 amino acids. From germline, CDR1 is SGHVS and CDR2 FQNEAQ. It was with 60 Vbeta and 13 Jbeta primers that the PCR ran. Per the original data handling: A later analysis tallied approximately 78 million unique TCR beta chains, 8.5 million to 11 million of them shared. Assay: immunoSEQ multiplex PCR; the TCRdb copy retains only in-frame clones and omits some. The V and J calls and clone size are taken from that table; D and trimming were inferred from the DNA. The table shows approximately 73,000 clones, with roughly 82% occurring only once. The data stem from a study of cytomegalovirus exposure and HLA in healthy donors. Whole-study results and caveats: Researchers reportedly found TCR beta sequences accurately predicted most subjects' HLA-A and HLA-B alleles.

The clonotype originates from an older man in good health and CMV-seronegative. This rearrangement joins TRBV7-8 to TRBJ1-3, with a weak D call TRBD1 (5 bases). The sample was PBMCs. The chain's CDR3 is CASSSSGASLGAGNTIYF. In DNA form, the CDR3 reads TGTGCCAGCAGCTCCTCTGGGGCCTCCCTAGGAGCTGGAAACACCATATATTTT.